This TCR beta chain comes out of a study of T cells in Graves' hyperthyroidism and ophthalmopathy. Study observations and caveats: Peripheral blood also featured most of the thyroid clonotypes expanded above 0.001.

Remarks on this clonotype: What it binds is unknown.

V dropped 3 bases and J dropped 1; count of bases not matched to a gene: 14. This CDR3 is built from 19 residues. From germline, CDR1 is SGHDN and CDR2 FVKESK. Amplification targeted TCR beta CDR3 regions from RNA transcripts. The study used the HTBI primer set for a first-round RT-PCR of the TCR CDR3. Each CDR3 protein gets one entry after TCRdb re-called the multiplex PCR reads with MiXCR. This table has 500,000 to 800,000 distinct CDR3 sequences, roughly 15% appearing once. This TCR came from a woman aged 50 to 60 with Graves' ophthalmopathy. Sequencing was performed on blood. This rearrangement joins TRBV14 to TRBJ2-7; TRBD2 matches at 11 bases. The CDR3 sequence: CASSHLTSGTSSVSYEQYF. The CDR3 DNA reads as TGTGCCAGCAGCCACCTGACTAGCGGGACGTCAAGCGTGTCCTACGAGCAGTACTTC.